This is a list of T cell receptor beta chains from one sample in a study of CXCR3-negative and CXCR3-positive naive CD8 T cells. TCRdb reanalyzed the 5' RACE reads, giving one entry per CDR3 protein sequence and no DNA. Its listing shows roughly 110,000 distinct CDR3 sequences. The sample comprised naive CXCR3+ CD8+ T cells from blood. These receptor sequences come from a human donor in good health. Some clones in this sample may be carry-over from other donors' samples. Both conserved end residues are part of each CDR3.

cdr3_aa: CASSLDRGRVTEAFF
v_call: TRBV13
j_call: TRBJ1-1

cdr3_aa: CASSQGRVNYGTYEQYF
v_call: TRBV4-3
j_call: TRBJ2-7

cdr3_aa: CASSPGGGANTGELFF
v_call: TRBV12-3/TRBV12-4
j_call: TRBJ2-2

cdr3_aa: CASSPLSLGGILYEQYF
v_call: TRBV28
j_call: TRBJ2-7

cdr3_aa: CASSLRTKGLPYEQYF
v_call: TRBV13
j_call: TRBJ2-7

cdr3_aa: CSVESQGRIYNEQFF
v_call: TRBV29-1
j_call: TRBJ2-1

cdr3_aa: CASRLGWGAPQYF
v_call: TRBV12-2
j_call: TRBJ2-3

cdr3_aa: CASSSWEDEQFF
v_call: TRBV14
j_call: TRBJ2-1

cdr3_aa: CASSFEGHSNQPQHF
v_call: TRBV5-1
j_call: TRBJ1-5

cdr3_aa: CASSKADIQRGLAKNIQYF
v_call: TRBV21-1
j_call: TRBJ2-4

cdr3_aa: CASSLVSDSYEQYF
v_call: TRBV12-3/TRBV12-4
j_call: TRBJ2-7

cdr3_aa: CASSPETGSSYNSPLHF
v_call: TRBV7-6
j_call: TRBJ1-6

cdr3_aa: CASSDRVDEKLFF
v_call: TRBV5-4
j_call: TRBJ1-4

cdr3_aa: CASSANPLGEQYF
v_call: TRBV11-2
j_call: TRBJ2-7

cdr3_aa: CASSQGTEPLTDTQYF
v_call: TRBV9
j_call: TRBJ2-3

cdr3_aa: CSARDRKLAGATVVDEQFF
v_call: TRBV20-1
j_call: TRBJ2-1

cdr3_aa: CASRVGQGDAGELFF
v_call: TRBV6-2/TRBV6-3
j_call: TRBJ2-2

cdr3_aa: CASSYSESLAGRKETQYF
v_call: TRBV6-2/TRBV6-3
j_call: TRBJ2-5

cdr3_aa: CSARVIAGAGRADTQYF
v_call: TRBV20-1
j_call: TRBJ2-3

cdr3_aa: CASKAGGLSYNEQFF
v_call: TRBV27
j_call: TRBJ2-1

cdr3_aa: CASSLDRTNEKLFF
v_call: TRBV4-1
j_call: TRBJ1-4

cdr3_aa: CSVELGSADTQYF
v_call: TRBV29-1
j_call: TRBJ2-3

cdr3_aa: CASSLGDSTYEQYF
v_call: TRBV5-1
j_call: TRBJ2-7

cdr3_aa: CASSIQGFHQPQHF
v_call: TRBV19
j_call: TRBJ1-5

cdr3_aa: CASSVGPGLNTEAFF
v_call: TRBV9
j_call: TRBJ1-1

cdr3_aa: CASSVSSWLAESTDTQCF
v_call: TRBV10-1
j_call: TRBJ2-3

cdr3_aa: CASKQTGYNEQFF
v_call: TRBV12-3/TRBV12-4
j_call: TRBJ2-1

cdr3_aa: CSVAQGLITEAFF
v_call: TRBV29-1
j_call: TRBJ1-1

cdr3_aa: CASSIGTGNYNEQFF
v_call: TRBV19
j_call: TRBJ2-1

cdr3_aa: CASSFRVGYGYTF
v_call: TRBV5-1
j_call: TRBJ1-2

cdr3_aa: CSFTPGRTDTQYF
v_call: TRBV29-1
j_call: TRBJ2-3

cdr3_aa: CATPGAGGSGELFF
v_call: TRBV24-1
j_call: TRBJ2-2

cdr3_aa: CASSRRDRGYTGELFF
v_call: TRBV5-1
j_call: TRBJ2-2

cdr3_aa: CASSRPESYEQYF
v_call: TRBV23-1
j_call: TRBJ2-7

cdr3_aa: CASTMTRDTTSNYEQYF
v_call: TRBV6-2/TRBV6-3
j_call: TRBJ2-7

cdr3_aa: CSARGGLAGVTDTQYF
v_call: TRBV20-1
j_call: TRBJ2-3

cdr3_aa: CASTESTRYSNQPQHF
v_call: TRBV6-1
j_call: TRBJ1-5

cdr3_aa: CASSPGLAEYEQYF
v_call: TRBV7-8
j_call: TRBJ2-7

cdr3_aa: CASSQGTGPTGPQHF
v_call: TRBV4-3
j_call: TRBJ1-5

cdr3_aa: CASSPAGLVGALNEQFF
v_call: TRBV7-8
j_call: TRBJ2-1